This T cell receptor beta chain was captured by sequencing in a study of identical twins. Germline trimming cut 7 bases from V and 0 bases from J; bases unmatched to any gene: 11. Germline CDR1 reads MNHEY; CDR2 reads SMNVEV (reference sequence). The CDR3 covers 17 residues. A word on this clonotype: Its antigen remains unidentified.

General study findings and limits: Invariant cells of the MAIT and iNKT types might have partly distorted the zero-insertion analyses. Carriage of fewer insertions was seen in abundant cord blood beta clonotypes, whereas memory repertoires showed none.

There were only healthy Caucasians among the donors. A universal primer binding site was introduced by template switching. The final cDNA contained unique molecular identifiers. TCRdb reprocessed the 5' RACE reads with MiXCR, giving one entry per CDR3 protein. The sample includes 300,000 to 350,000 distinct CDR3 sequences, more than 9% seen only once; the top ten take just over 7%. These same records also appear under a second study, on yellow fever vaccine responses in identical twins.

This TCR was recovered from a woman between 18 and 29 years old in good health. Specimen: CD8+ T cells sorted from blood. The chain has TRBV27 and TRBJ2-7, with 11 bases identical to TRBD2. The CDR3 DNA follows: TGTGCCAGCAAACTAGCGGGAGTTACTATGTCCTCCTACGAGCAGTACTTC. Amino acids: CASKLAGVTMSSYEQYF.